This passage covers 25 T cell receptor beta chains from one sample sequenced in a study of cytotoxic CD8 clonotypes in ibrutinib-treated CLL. Clones were sequenced by immunoSEQ multiplex PCR, and TCRdb holds only the in-frame ones, with some missing. The table has around 70,000 clones, 90% seen once. Sequenced material: PBMCs, taken after 12 months of ibrutinib treatment. These receptors all stem from a human donor with chronic lymphocytic leukemia.

The rearrangement links TRBV11-2 to TRBJ2-7, with 7 positions matching TRBD2. The CDR3 length is 14 residues. The J segment lost 5 bases and the V segment lost 5 bases, leaving 9 bases of the junction unmatched. The germline V gene has CDR1 SGHAT and CDR2 FQNNGV. CDR3 sequence (DNA): TGTGCCAGCAGCCGACGGACTAGTATCGACGAGCAGTACTTC. Translating it yields CASSRRTSIDEQYF.

This clone was observed a few times. The chain recombines TRBV7-7 with TRBJ2-1; 9 bases map to TRBD2. V lost 2 bases, J lost 6 bases, and 8 bases stayed unmatched. The CDR3 runs to 16 residues. The germline CDR1 and CDR2 sequences are SSHAT and FNYEAQ (reference sequence). The CDR3 is CASSLRPSGTFNEQFF. The CDR3 DNA reads TGTGCCAGCAGCTTACGGCCTAGCGGGACGTTCAATGAGCAGTTCTTC.

The rearrangement joins TRBV9 to TRBJ1-2, with a possible D match to TRBD1 (5 bases). This CDR3 comprises 15 residues. Germline-derived CDR1 and CDR2 are SGDLS and YYNGEE. V dropped 0 bases and J dropped 2 bases, with 11 bases sitting between them. CDR3: CASSVEGQPNYGYTF. CDR3 coding DNA: TGTGCCAGCAGCGTAGAGGGGCAGCCCAACTATGGCTACACCTTC.

The CDR3 loop reads CASSLVRWSYEQYF. The DNA of the CDR3 is TGTGCCAGCAGCTTAGTTCGGTGGTCCTACGAGCAGTACTTC. The chain is built from TRBV11-1 and TRBJ2-5; no reliable D call. The J call could be wrong; TRBJ2-7 is a better fit for the DNA end. CDR1 and CDR2 (germline): SGHAT, FQDESV (reference sequence). There are 14 residues in the CDR3.

This chain joins TRBV5-1 and TRBJ2-7, with D possibly being TRBD1 (6 bases). The CDR3 is 13 amino acids. CDR1 and CDR2 from the germline V gene are SGHRS and YFSETQ. Trimming took 4 bases from V and 3 from J, leaving 11 bases between them. CDR3 amino acids: CASSVLQGYEQYF. The CDR3, as DNA: TGCGCCAGCAGCGTACTACAGGGCTACGAGCAGTACTTC.

V usage is TRBV27 and J usage is TRBJ1-2, with D hard to call. In germline, CDR1 is MNHEY, CDR2 SMNVEV (reference sequence). Deletions cut 2 bases from V and 6 bases from J, with 19 bases between. The length of the CDR3 is 16 residues. The CDR3: CASSLTFGSGPDGYTF. CDR3 DNA sequence: TGTGCCAGCAGTTTAACCTTCGGGAGTGGACCCGATGGCTACACCTTC.

The rearrangement joins TRBV19 to TRBJ1-1; D possibly corresponds to TRBD1 (6 bases). With 0 bases removed from V and 2 bases from J, the gap between germline ends came to 7 bases. Germline V lookup: CDR1 LNHDA, CDR2 SQIVND (reference sequence). This CDR3 has 14 residues. The CDR3 is CASSIEGHNTEAFF. CDR3 bases: TGTGCCAGTAGTATAGAGGGACATAACACTGAAGCTTTCTTT.

The chain is built from TRBV28 and TRBJ2-1; D is uncertain. Between the trimmed V and J ends, which lost 4 bases and 3 bases, there was a span of 16 bases. The CDR3 covers 16 residues. The germline gives CDR1 MDHEN, CDR2 SYDVKM. The CDR3 region is CASSSAGSGDYNEQFF. As DNA, the CDR3 is TGTGCCAGCAGTTCCGCCGGGTCAGGAGACTACAATGAGCAGTTCTTC.

In DNA, the CDR3 is TGTGCCAGCAGTGCGAGAATAGCGGGGCAGTTCTTC. Protein: CASSARIAGQFF. V and J are TRBV6-1 and TRBJ2-1, with 7 positions matching TRBD2. Germline CDR1 MNHNS, CDR2 SASEGT. This CDR3 has 12 residues. V lost 4 bases and J lost 12; bases outside the gene matches: 6.

V usage is TRBV4-1 and J usage is TRBJ2-1; 11 bases align to TRBD2. The CDR3 contains 17 residues. The germline gives CDR1 MGHRA, CDR2 YSYEKL. The V gene end was trimmed by 3 bases and the J gene end by 2 bases; junction bases not matched to a gene: 6. The CDR3 DNA reads TGCGCCAGCAGCCAGACCTCGGGACTAGCGGCCTACAATGAGCAGTTCTTC. Translation gives CASSQTSGLAAYNEQFF.

For the CDR3, the DNA is TGTGCCACGGGGGCGGGCTACAATGAGCAGTTCTTC. This translates into CATGAGYNEQFF. The chain joins TRBV6-5 to TRBJ2-1; D tentatively fits TRBD1 or TRBD2 (6 bases each). CDR3 length: 12 residues. V was trimmed by 10 bases and J by 3 bases, leaving 10 bases between them. CDR1 MNHEY and CDR2 SVGAGI come from the germline V gene.

The rearrangement joins TRBV12-5 to TRBJ2-1; 7 bases fit TRBD1. J lost 12 bases, V lost 2 bases, and 13 bases had no gene match. Germline V lookup: CDR1 LGHNT, CDR2 FRNRAP. The CDR3 is 15 residues long. CDR3 sequence (DNA): TGTGCTAGTGGTTTGACAGGGGACCGGGGCGCGGGGCAGTTCTTC. Translation: CASGLTGDRGAGQFF.

The table lists this clone with a count of one. The CDR3 sequence: CAISHPSGLQAYEQYF. The CDR3 region has the DNA TGTGCCATCAGTCATCCGTCGGGACTACAAGCATACGAGCAGTACTTC. V gene TRBV10-3 combines with J gene TRBJ2-7, with TRBD2 matching over 7 bases. The CDR3 consists of 16 residues. Germline-derived CDR1 and CDR2 are ENHRY and SYGVKD. V dropped 5 bases and J dropped 4; count of bases not matched to a gene: 14.

This chain joins TRBV6-5 and TRBJ2-7; D may be TRBD1 (5 bases). Trimming took off 10 bases at V and 2 bases at J, with 21 bases between the two ends. The CDR3 spans 15 residues. In germline, CDR1 is MNHEY, CDR2 SVGAGI. Here the CDR3 DNA reads TGTGCCACCAACTCCCGATCAGGGAATGCCTACGAGCAGTACTTC. The encoded protein is CATNSRSGNAYEQYF.

The V and J genes are TRBV28 and TRBJ2-7, with 10 nucleotides matching TRBD2. V lost 3 bases, J lost 1 base, and 9 bases stayed unmatched. CDR1 is MDHEN and CDR2 is SYDVKM in the germline V gene. CDR3 length: 17 amino acids. The CDR3 nucleotides read TGTGCCAGCAGTTTTGCTAGCGGGGGACTCGGATCCTACGAGCAGTACTTC. The encoded protein is CASSFASGGLGSYEQYF.

The chain is built from TRBV6-1 and TRBJ2-3; D is unresolved. Germline assignment: CDR1 MNHNS and CDR2 SASEGT. The V end lost 1 base, the J end lost 1 base, and 6 bases lay between the germline ends. This CDR3 is 14 amino acids long. The CDR3, as DNA: TGTGCCAGCAGTGAAGGCGGACGCACAGATACGCAGTATTTT. It encodes CASSEGGRTDTQYF.

The chain employs TRBV7-2 and TRBJ1-1; no clear D. CDR3 size: 13 residues. Germline CDR1 and CDR2: SGHTA and FQGNSA. V was trimmed by 3 bases and J by 1 base, leaving 6 bases between them. The CDR3 region is CASSFNGNTEAFF. The CDR3 DNA follows: TGTGCCAGCAGCTTTAACGGGAACACTGAAGCTTTCTTT.

The chain employs TRBV15 and TRBJ2-1, with 8 nucleotides matching TRBD1. The germline V gene encodes CDR1 LNHNV and CDR2 YYDKDF (reference sequence). The J segment lost 10 bases and the V segment lost 2 bases, leaving 16 bases of the junction unmatched. The CDR3 length is 17 residues. CDR3 amino acids: CATSRIRDRRLSGEQFF. As DNA, the CDR3 is TGTGCCACCAGCAGAATCCGGGACAGGAGATTATCGGGCGAGCAGTTCTTC.

The chain is built from TRBV28 and TRBJ2-7, with 7 bases that match TRBD1. Germline loops: CDR1 MDHEN, CDR2 SYDVKM. J gave up 0 bases and V 5 bases, and 10 bases lay outside the gene matches. The CDR3 contains 16 residues. In DNA form, the CDR3 reads TGTGCCAGCAGTCCTCCGGGACAGCGCCTCTCCTACGAGCAGTACTTC. Translation gives CASSPPGQRLSYEQYF.

The chain employs TRBV11-2 and TRBJ1-4; D is perhaps TRBD1 (5 bases). V was clipped by 1 base and J by 8 bases, with 17 bases between them. The CDR3 covers 16 residues. The germline V gene encodes CDR1 SGHAT and CDR2 FQNNGV. In DNA form, the CDR3 reads TGTGCCAGCAGCTTAGGTGTCGGGACCGGGAAGGAAAAACTGTTTTTT. It is translated as CASSLGVGTGKEKLFF.

V gene TRBV7-2 combines with J gene TRBJ1-1, with a weak D call TRBD1 (5 bases). Germline CDR1 is SGHTA and CDR2 is FQGNSA. V lost 5 bases, J lost 6 bases, and 22 bases lay in between. The CDR3 length is 16 residues. The CDR3 region has the DNA TGTGCCAGCAGCCCAATTGGGGGTAGGGTAGTGGCTGAAGCTTTCTTT. Amino acids: CASSPIGGRVVAEAFF.

The chain links TRBV6-5 to TRBJ1-6; D remains unclear. This CDR3 comprises 16 residues. V lost 1 base to trimming and J lost 6 bases, with 13 bases between them. CDR1 and CDR2 from the germline V gene are MNHEY and SVGAGI. The CDR3 DNA reads TGTGCCAGCAGTTACTTCGGGAACTCATTTAATTCACCCCTCCACTTT. As protein: CASSYFGNSFNSPLHF.

The rearrangement uses TRBV6-6 and TRBJ2-1, with D maybe TRBD2 (6 bases). With 5 bases removed from V and 1 base from J, the gap between germline ends came to 6 bases. The CDR3 runs 13 residues. Germline CDR1 MNHNY, CDR2 SVGAGI (reference sequence). As DNA, the CDR3 is TGTGCCAGCAGTGGAGGGTCCTACAATGAGCAGTTCTTC. Its protein is CASSGGSYNEQFF.

The CDR3 DNA reads TGTGCCAGCAGTGAAGGGACAGGGAATCAGCCCCAGCATTTT. This gives the protein CASSEGTGNQPQHF. The chain joins TRBV6-1 to TRBJ1-5; 8 bases are shared with TRBD1. V lost 1 base and J lost 4; bases outside the gene matches: 0. The CDR3 runs 14 residues. Germline V gene sequence: CDR1 MNHNS, CDR2 SASEGT.

The rearrangement links TRBV11-3 to TRBJ2-7; no clear D. The V gene lost 4 bases and the J gene lost 6 bases, with 16 bases spanning the gap. Germline V gene data show CDR1 as SGHNT and CDR2 as YENEEA. CDR3 size: 14 residues. Written as DNA, the CDR3 is TGTGCCAGCAGCTCCGAGGCCGGTCTCGTCGAGCAGTACTTC. Encoded protein: CASSSEAGLVEQYF. Looking up the rest from reference TRBV11-3 and TRBJ2-7 gives the full variable domain: EAGVVQSPRYKIIEKKQPVAFWCNPISGHNTLYWYLQNLGQGPELLIRYENEEAVDDSQLPKDRFSAERLKGVDSTLKIQPAELGDSAVYLCASSSEAGLVEQYFGPGTRLTVT.